Below, one T cell receptor (beta chain) is given with its context. Its antigen is not identified. The primer mix had 60 Vbeta and 13 Jbeta primers. Clones were sequenced by immunoSEQ multiplex PCR, and TCRdb holds only the in-frame ones, with some missing. The table shows more than 95,000 clones, with around 84% occurring only once. This CDR3 spans 16 amino acids. Germline values: CDR1 SQVTM, CDR2 ANQGSEA. The ends were cut back, 3 bases at V and 0 bases at J, with 12 bases in the middle. These data belong to a study of cytomegalovirus exposure and HLA in healthy donors. Turning to the study itself: Around 86 million unique TCRs, all from HLA-typed donors, were included in an early release of the data.

Notes on the study in general: Presence/absence analyses assumed roughly uniform sequencing depth across donors. The authors enumerated over 150 TCR beta chains as linked to cytomegalovirus. From TCR beta sequences, most subjects' HLA-A and HLA-B alleles were reportedly predicted accurately.

The chain uses TRBV29-1 and TRBJ2-6, with D perhaps matching TRBD1 (6 bases). The sequencing sample was made of PBMCs. The sequence was collected from a man in his late teens or twenties in good health and CMV-seronegative. The CDR3 DNA follows: TGCAGCGTTGAGGGCAGGGGTCTCTCTGGGGCCAACGTCCTGACTTTC. It is translated as CSVEGRGLSGANVLTF.